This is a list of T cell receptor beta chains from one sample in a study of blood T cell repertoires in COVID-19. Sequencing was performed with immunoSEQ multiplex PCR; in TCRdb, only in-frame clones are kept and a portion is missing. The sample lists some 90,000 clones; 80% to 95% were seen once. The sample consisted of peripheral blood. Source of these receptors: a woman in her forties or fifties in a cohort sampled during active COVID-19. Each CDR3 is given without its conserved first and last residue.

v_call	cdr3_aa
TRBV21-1	ASAENTGTGVFAYEQY
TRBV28	ASSATTGGRNEQF
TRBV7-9	ASSPGGYTEAF
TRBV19	ASSLGQGGGQPQH
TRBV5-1	ASSLWGVADTQY
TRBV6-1	ASSEALFLGQGNYGYT
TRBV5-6	ASSWGQSSYGYT
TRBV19	ASTPRGGGSYEQY
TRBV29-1	SVTWRGQSNTEAF
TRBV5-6	ASSFLAGDTGELF
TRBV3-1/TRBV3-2	ASSQSGTDTQY
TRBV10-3	ATRRGSYEQY
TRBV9	ASSPPGLTYEQY
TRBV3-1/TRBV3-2	ASEIRGQQETQY
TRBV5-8	ASSAPGTNLRREQF
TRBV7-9	ASSLGTATEQY
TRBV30	AWSLLTGDSPLH
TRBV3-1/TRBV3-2	ASSQRGTVEAF
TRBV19	ASSLMKGGEQY
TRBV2	ASSPWRGEDEQY
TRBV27	ASSSLAGGLRTGELF
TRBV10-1	ASSEGTLSGNTIY
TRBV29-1	SGITGSGNTIY
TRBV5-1	ASRSGLAEVGYEQY
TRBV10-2	ASSESGGLNQPQH
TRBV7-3	ASSFDRPHGELF
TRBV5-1	ASSKGLTYEQY
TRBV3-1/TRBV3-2	ASSHLGQGVRAF
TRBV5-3	ARSLDLGGGFHGYT
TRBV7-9	ASSPDLDAETQY
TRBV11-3	ASSFHGELF
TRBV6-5	ASSYGTGNNQPQH
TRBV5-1	ASSLNPQGRGSNEKLF
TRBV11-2	ASSPRTSGGGETQY
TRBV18	ASSPGLAGGSHMKYNEQF
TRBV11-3	ASSRVGGSSYEQY
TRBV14	ASSPRDRGLVNIQY
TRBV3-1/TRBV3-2	ASSRTSRNHEQF
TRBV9	ASSVDQVPYEQY
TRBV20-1	SASTGVATDTQY
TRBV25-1	ASSETGWSNTEAF
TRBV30	AWSVRLSEQF
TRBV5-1	ASSSRAGDTQY